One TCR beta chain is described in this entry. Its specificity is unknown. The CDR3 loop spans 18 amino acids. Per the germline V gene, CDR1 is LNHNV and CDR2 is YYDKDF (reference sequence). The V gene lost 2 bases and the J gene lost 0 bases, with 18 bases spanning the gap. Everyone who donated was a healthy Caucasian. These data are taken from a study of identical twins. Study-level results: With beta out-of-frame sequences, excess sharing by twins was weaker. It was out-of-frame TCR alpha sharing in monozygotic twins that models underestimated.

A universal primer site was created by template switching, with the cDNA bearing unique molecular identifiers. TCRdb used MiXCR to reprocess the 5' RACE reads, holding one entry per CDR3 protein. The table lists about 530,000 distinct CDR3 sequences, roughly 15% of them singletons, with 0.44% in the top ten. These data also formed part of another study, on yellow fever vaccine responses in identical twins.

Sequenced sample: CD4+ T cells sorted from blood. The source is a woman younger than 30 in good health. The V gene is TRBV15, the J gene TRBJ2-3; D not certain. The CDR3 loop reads CATSRTSAKVSSTDTQYF. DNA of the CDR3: TGTGCCACCAGCAGAACTTCGGCGAAGGTATCTAGCACAGATACGCAGTATTTT.